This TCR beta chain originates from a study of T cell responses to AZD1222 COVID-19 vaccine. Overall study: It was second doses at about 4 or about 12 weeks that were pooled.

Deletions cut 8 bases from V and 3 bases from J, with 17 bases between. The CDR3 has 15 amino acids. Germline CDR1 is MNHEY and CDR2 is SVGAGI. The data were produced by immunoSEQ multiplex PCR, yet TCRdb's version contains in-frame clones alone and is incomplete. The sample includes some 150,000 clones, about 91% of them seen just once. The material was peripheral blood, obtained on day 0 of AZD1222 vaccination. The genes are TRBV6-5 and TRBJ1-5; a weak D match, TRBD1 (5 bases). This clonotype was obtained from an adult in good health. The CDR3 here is CASSSLGGSNQPQHF. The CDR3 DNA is TGTGCCAGCTCTAGTCTGGGGGGTTCCAATCAGCCCCAGCATTTT.